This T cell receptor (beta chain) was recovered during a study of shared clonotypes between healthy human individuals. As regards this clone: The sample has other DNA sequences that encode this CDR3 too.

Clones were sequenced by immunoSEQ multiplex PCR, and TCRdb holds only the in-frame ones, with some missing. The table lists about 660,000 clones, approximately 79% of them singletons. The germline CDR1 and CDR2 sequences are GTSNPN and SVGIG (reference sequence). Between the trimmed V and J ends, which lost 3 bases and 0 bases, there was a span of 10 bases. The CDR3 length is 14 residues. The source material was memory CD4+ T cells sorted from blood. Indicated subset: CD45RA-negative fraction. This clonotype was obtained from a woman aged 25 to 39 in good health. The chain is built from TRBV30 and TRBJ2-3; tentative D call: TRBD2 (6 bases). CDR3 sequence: CAWRISGSTDTQYF. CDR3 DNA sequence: TGTGCCTGGAGGATCAGCGGGAGCACAGATACGCAGTATTTT.